These 3 T cell receptor beta chains share one sample of origin, sequenced in a study of CD8 T cells in Susac syndrome. RNA was extracted with the RNeasy kit, and a quantity of roughly 0.5 to 1 ug was reverse transcribed using random hexamers. TCRdb reprocessed the immunoSEQ multiplex PCR reads with MiXCR, giving one entry per CDR3 protein. This sample has about 210,000 distinct CDR3 sequences, with around 95% found just once. Sample: CD4+ T cells from PBMCs. These receptors were taken from a human donor with multiple sclerosis.

The genes are TRBV3-1 and TRBJ2-7; D is uncertain. Germline V gene lookup returns CDR1 LGHDT and CDR2 YNNKEL (reference sequence). The V end lost 4 bases, the J end lost 2 bases, and 9 bases lay between the germline ends. CDR3 length: 13 residues. The CDR3 protein is CASSLASAYEQYF. The CDR3 bases are TGTGCCAGCAGCCTCGCTTCAGCCTACGAGCAGTACTTC.

The rearrangement links TRBV30 to TRBJ1-5; D gene ambiguous. Germline CDR1 GTSNPN, CDR2 SVGIG (reference sequence). The CDR3 length is 14 residues. V lost 0 bases, J lost 0 bases, and 6 bases lay in between. CDR3 in amino acids: CAWSVLHSNQPQHF. The CDR3 bases are TGTGCCTGGAGTGTACTACATAGCAATCAGCCCCAGCATTTT.

The chain couples TRBV2 to TRBJ1-5; TRBD1 might be the D (5 bases). This CDR3 spans 13 amino acids. Germline CDR1 reads SNHLY; CDR2 reads FYNNEI. V was shortened by 8 bases and J by 2 bases, with 10 bases between the two germline ends. CDR3 in DNA: TGTGCCAGCCGGGACGAACGCAATCAGCCCCAGCATTTT. This sequence encodes CASRDERNQPQHF.